Included here is one T cell receptor (beta chain) sequence, with context. Its antigen has not been determined. No base qualities exist here, and no much larger clone lies one base off it. RNA was extracted with the RNeasy kit and roughly 0.45 to 1 ug was reverse transcribed using random hexamers. The immunoSEQ multiplex PCR assay, which covers 54 Vbeta and 13 Jbeta segments, was used to amplify TCR beta CDR3 regions. PCR amplification bias was corrected using a synthetic template baseline for primer optimization and computational correction. For the original study's pipeline: Reads were assigned to V, D and J genes according to IMGT and analyzed in immunoSEQ Analyzer, with only productive sequences retained. To calculate clonality, Shannon entropy was normalized by log2 of the number of productive unique sequences and then subtracted from one. Public and private clones were assessed among the 100 most prevalent clones of each patient and control. Clones were defined as Susac-specific if absent from the healthy and MS cohorts, from 900 to 1,300 published viral clones and from other ImmuneACCESS disease sequences. TCRdb reprocessed the public reads (quality trimming at Q25 with fastp, clone calling with MiXCR) and kept in-frame beta chains. Rows merge per CDR3 protein into single entries with the most common DNA and genes. The V and J calls, along with clone size, are taken from TCRdb and not from the paper's own processing. For this sample there are about 190,000 distinct CDR3 sequences; almost 96% appear just once. The ten largest clones add up to around 0.092% of the sample.

There are 14 amino acids in the CDR3, from cysteine to phenylalanine inclusive. The sequence is cut down to CDR3 DNA, 42 bases in frame from base 1. Trimming costs V 0 bases and J 1 base, and their ends lie 7 bases apart. This sample is drawn from a study of CD8 T cells in Susac syndrome (dated by TCRdb to the late 2010s). In terms of the full investigation: Of the Susac syndrome patients who were sequenced, about 6 had clinically active disease and about 8 were in clinical remission. At the time of blood withdrawal, Susac syndrome patients were either therapy-naive, taking corticosteroids (with some also receiving IVIg), or on IVIg alone. The study used repertoire sequencing to test whether antigen drove CD8+ T cell activation and differentiation in Susac syndrome. General study outcomes and caveats: The TCR sequencing and HLA analysis was acknowledged to have included a relatively small number of individuals. No clonal expansion was detected in the CD4+ T cell repertoire of Susac syndrome patients.

Peripheral blood CD8+ and CD4+ T cells from healthy donors, Susac syndrome patients and multiple sclerosis patients were profiled by high-throughput TCR beta sequencing. The Susac syndrome patients fulfilled recently defined diagnostic criteria for either definite or probable disease. Bulk CD8+ and CD4+ T cells were purified by magnetic negative isolation, while CD8+ TEMRA cells were enriched using FACS. Blood was drawn into EDTA tubes, processed within 24 hours, and PBMCs were isolated by density gradient centrifugation. PBMCs intended for TCR sequencing were frozen in liquid nitrogen and were later thawed in a 37 degrees C water bath. The sorted or isolated CD4+, CD8+ and CD8+ TEMRA cells had a purity of 90% or higher.

The clonotype originates from a human donor with Susac syndrome. The sequencing sample was made of CD4+ T cells from PBMCs. The sequence links TRBV12-3 or TRBV12-4 to TRBJ2-7; the D gene assignment is ambiguous. This receptor carries the CDR3 CASSLAGSSYEQYF. The sequence in DNA is TGTGCCAGCAGTTTAGCCGGATCTTCCTACGAGCAGTACTTC.